These 9 T cell receptor beta chains were sequenced from one sample in a study of cytomegalovirus exposure and HLA in healthy donors. A multiplex PCR was run with 60 Vbeta primers and 13 Jbeta primers. The method was immunoSEQ multiplex PCR; TCRdb's version includes in-frame clones alone and lacks a portion of them. The sample lists 150,000 to 200,000 clones, around 78% occurring once. The sequenced material came from PBMCs. These receptor sequences come from a woman in her twenties or thirties in good health and CMV-seropositive.

V usage is TRBV25-1 and J usage is TRBJ1-4; D may be TRBD1 (6 bases). V was shortened by 10 bases and J by 3 bases, with 15 bases between the two germline ends. CDR3 size: 14 residues. Germline lookup yields CDR1 MGHDK and CDR2 SYGVNS. CDR3 nucleotide sequence: TGTGCCATCACTCGGACAGATTCTAATGAAAAACTGTTTTTT. Translation: CAITRTDSNEKLFF.

J is TRBJ1-2 and V is TRBV7-8; tentative D call: TRBD1 (6 bases). Per germline, CDR1 SGHVS and CDR2 FQNEAQ. There are 15 residues in the CDR3. V was trimmed by 5 bases and J by 6 bases, leaving 19 bases between them. The CDR3 region is CASSRKIQGANGYTF. The CDR3 bases are TGTGCCAGCAGCCGCAAAATACAGGGCGCCAATGGCTACACCTTC.

J is TRBJ2-1 and V is TRBV7-3; 11 bases match TRBD2. The germline V gene has CDR1 SGHTA and CDR2 FQGTGA. Losses at the gene ends were 0 bases for V and 10 bases for J; bases not matched to a gene: 5. CDR3 length: 15 amino acids. The CDR3 DNA is TGTGCCAGCAGCTTAACTACTAGCGGGGGACGGGAGCAGTTCTTC. Encoded protein: CASSLTTSGGREQFF.

Only a few counts were recorded for this clone. The rearrangement joins TRBV6-6 to TRBJ1-6; D is perhaps TRBD1 (5 bases). This CDR3 region has 15 residues. V was clipped by 6 bases and J by 4 bases, with 13 bases between them. Germline-derived CDR1 and CDR2 are MNHNY and SVGAGI (reference sequence). The CDR3 DNA follows: TGTGCCAGCAGGTTCGACGGGGGGTATAATTCACCCCTCCACTTT. Translated: CASRFDGGYNSPLHF.

Comments on this clone: At one of its ends the junction is not consistent with the germline gene, which may arise from a read error. The chain carries TRBV5-1 and TRBJ2-7; D remains ambiguous. The CDR3 contains 14 residues. The germline V gene encodes CDR1 SGHRS and CDR2 YFSETQ. DNA of the CDR3: TGCGCCAGCAGCTTGGCCGCGTCCTCCCACGAGCAGTACTTC. Protein product: CASSLAASSHEQYF.

This clone has only one observation. The V gene is TRBV18, the J gene TRBJ2-5; TRBD1 might be the D (6 bases). The V and J ends lost 3 bases and 4 bases respectively, with 15 bases between them. Germline V CDR1 and CDR2: KGHSH, LQKENI. The CDR3 loop spans 15 amino acids. CDR3 amino acids: CASSPDNRVGETQYF. Written as DNA, the CDR3 is TGTGCCAGCTCACCGGATAACAGGGTCGGAGAGACCCAGTACTTC.

This clone was detected only a few times. The CDR3: CASSPRLGGSGYEQYF. CDR3 nucleotide sequence: TGTGCCAGCAGCCCGCGTTTAGGAGGGTCTGGGTACGAGCAGTACTTC. This chain uses TRBV5-6 with TRBJ2-7, with TRBD2 as a possible D gene (6 bases). The CDR3 totals 16 residues. The V gene lost 4 bases and the J gene lost 4 bases, with 21 bases spanning the gap. Germline V gene lookup returns CDR1 SGHDT and CDR2 YYEEEE.

A note on this clone: The junction differs from germline at one of its ends, possibly a read error. The chain joins TRBV7-9 to TRBJ2-7, with 10 positions matching TRBD2. CDR3 size: 16 residues. Germline V gene data show CDR1 as SEHNR and CDR2 as FQNEAQ (reference sequence). The CDR3 DNA reads TGTTCCAGCAGCACATACGGACTAGCGGAGACCTACGGGCAGTACTTC. This sequence encodes CSSSTYGLAETYGQYF.

The chain recombines TRBV2 with TRBJ2-7; 9 bases align to TRBD1. The V and J ends lost 4 bases and 2 bases, in that order; junction bases with no gene match: 6. CDR1 SNHLY and CDR2 FYNNEI come from the germline V gene. The CDR3 runs 15 residues. The DNA for the CDR3 is TGTGCCAGCAGTGCGACGGGACAGGGTGCCTACGAGCAGTACTTC. Encoded protein: CASSATGQGAYEQYF. Using reference TRBV2 and TRBJ2-7 for the parts outside the CDR3, the full variable domain is EPEVTQTPSHQVTQMGQEVILRCVPISNHLYFYWYRQILGQKVEFLVSFYNNEISEKSEIFDDQFSVERPDGSNFTLKIRSTKLEDSAMYFCASSATGQGAYEQYFGPGTRLTVT.